A single sample is the source of the 10 T cell receptor beta chains below, sequenced in a study of tumor-infiltrating lymphocytes in localized non-small cell lung cancer (dated by TCRdb to the early 2020s). Library preparation used the immunoSEQ multiplex PCR assay. Here the immuneACCESS table is served through TCRdb, limited to in-frame sequences with V and J called. Missing clones are a known gap in these copies; in checked studies unresolved V genes cover under half, and the rest lacks a known reason. This sample holds approximately 17,000 clones; over 70% were observed only once. In total, the top ten clones hold approximately 9.1% of the sample. The sequencing input was lung tumor tissue. The receptor source for this set is a human donor with non-small cell lung cancer.

V usage is TRBV5-6 and J usage is TRBJ2-7, with D possibly being TRBD2 (5 bases). V was clipped by 6 bases and J by 7 bases, with 17 bases between them. Germline loops: CDR1 SGHDT, CDR2 YYEEEE. This CDR3 contains 13 residues. The CDR3 DNA follows: TGTGCCAGCACCCTACCGACGGGAAAGGAGCAGTACTTC. Encoded protein: CASTLPTGKEQYF.

The chain uses TRBV28 and TRBJ1-1, with 9 bases that match TRBD1. The CDR3 runs to 14 residues. V shed 6 bases, J shed 5 bases, and the junction held 7 bases outside the gene matches. The germline V gene has CDR1 MDHEN and CDR2 SYDVKM. In DNA form, the CDR3 reads TGTGCCAGCAGGACCGGACAGGGGAGGACTGAAGCTTTCTTT. Amino acid sequence: CASRTGQGRTEAFF.

The J gene is TRBJ2-3, the V gene TRBV12-2. TRBV12-2 is a recognized pseudogene. The CDR3 spans 17 residues. CDR3 residues: CASRNPRQVRPFGTQYF. The CDR3 coding sequence is TGTGCAAGTCGCAACCCCCGTCAAGTACGCCCCTTTGGTACGCAGTATTTT.

This clone is labeled as medium-sized. The rearrangement links TRBV5-1 to TRBJ2-7, with 9 nucleotides matching TRBD1. After removal of 0 bases from V and 3 bases from J, the junction contained 7 bases not matched to a gene. The CDR3 is 16 amino acids. CDR1 SGHRS and CDR2 YFSETQ come from the germline V gene. The CDR3 protein is CASSLDGTGTYYEQYF. In DNA form, the CDR3 reads TGCGCCAGCAGCTTGGACGGGACAGGGACCTACTACGAGCAGTACTTC.

The chain combines TRBV9 with TRBJ1-2; D unresolved. The germline V and J ends were trimmed by 3 bases and 4 bases, with 10 bases remaining between them. This CDR3 region has 13 residues. Germline CDR1 is SGDLS and CDR2 is YYNGEE. The CDR3 nucleotides are TGTGCCAGCAGCGCAGCCTCGGGCTATGGCTACACCTTC. Protein product: CASSAASGYGYTF.

Remarks on this clone: Distinct nucleotide sequences in the sample also encode this CDR3. This chain uses TRBV7-8 with TRBJ2-7, with 10 bases fitting TRBD2. The CDR3 length is 14 residues. The germline V gene has CDR1 SGHVS and CDR2 FQNEAQ. V was pared by 2 bases and J by 3 bases, with 1 base of the junction left unmatched. The CDR3 sequence: CASSLLAGVYEQYF. The CDR3 bases are TGTGCCAGCAGCTTACTAGCGGGAGTCTACGAGCAGTACTTC.

J is TRBJ1-5 and V is TRBV30, with D tentatively TRBD1 (5 bases). Per germline, CDR1 GTSNPN and CDR2 SVGIG (reference sequence). V was clipped by 0 bases and J by 6 bases, with 12 bases between them. The CDR3 contains 14 residues. The CDR3 reads CAWSVQAGSQPQHF. DNA for the CDR3: TGTGCCTGGAGTGTACAGGCAGGGAGTCAGCCCCAGCATTTT.

This clone came up a few times. V usage is TRBV6-1 and J usage is TRBJ2-7; D ambiguous. Germline loops: CDR1 MNHNS, CDR2 SASEGT. Between the trimmed V and J ends, which lost 5 bases and 2 bases, there was a span of 10 bases. The CDR3 length is 13 residues. The CDR3 is CASSKDRTYEQYF. CDR3 in DNA: TGTGCCAGCAGTAAGGACCGTACCTACGAGCAGTACTTC.

This clone is labeled large (0.1 to 1%). The chain carries TRBV29-1 and TRBJ2-7, with 8 bases that match TRBD2. Trimming at V came to 5 bases and at J to 3 bases, leaving 9 bases not matched to a gene. The CDR3 is 14 amino acids. From germline, CDR1 is SQVTM and CDR2 ANQGSEA. CDR3 nucleotides: TGCAGCGTTATTAGCGGGACAAGCCTCTACGAGCAGTACTTC. Amino acids: CSVISGTSLYEQYF.

V is TRBV18 and J is TRBJ1-2; D may be TRBD1 (5 bases). From germline, CDR1 is KGHSH and CDR2 LQKENI. V lost 6 bases and J 6 bases, leaving 14 bases between the germline ends. This CDR3 region has 13 residues. CDR3 in DNA: TGTGCCAGCTCGCTGGGGGGACGGAATGGCTACACCTTC. This encodes CASSLGGRNGYTF.